This T cell receptor (beta chain) was retrieved from a study of blood T cells in healthy people across ages. Combining a sample-barcoded 5' primer with a J-beta primer mix, a second PCR ran for 7 to 11 cycles. TCRdb fed the 5' RACE reads into MiXCR, producing one record per CDR3 protein. Of 1,800,000 or so distinct CDR3 sequences listed, 39% are singletons. This clonotype has just a few counts. The CDR3 contains 11 residues. Looked up from germline, CDR1 is SQVTM and CDR2 is ANQGSEA. V was clipped by 6 bases and J by 8 bases, with 10 bases between them. The sample consisted of blood. The origin of this receptor is a human donor in good health. The gene calls are TRBV29-1 and TRBJ1-4; D may be TRBD1 (5 bases). The CDR3 region has the DNA TGCAGCGTATCCAGGGCCGAAAAACTGTTTTTT. This sequence encodes CSVSRAEKLFF.